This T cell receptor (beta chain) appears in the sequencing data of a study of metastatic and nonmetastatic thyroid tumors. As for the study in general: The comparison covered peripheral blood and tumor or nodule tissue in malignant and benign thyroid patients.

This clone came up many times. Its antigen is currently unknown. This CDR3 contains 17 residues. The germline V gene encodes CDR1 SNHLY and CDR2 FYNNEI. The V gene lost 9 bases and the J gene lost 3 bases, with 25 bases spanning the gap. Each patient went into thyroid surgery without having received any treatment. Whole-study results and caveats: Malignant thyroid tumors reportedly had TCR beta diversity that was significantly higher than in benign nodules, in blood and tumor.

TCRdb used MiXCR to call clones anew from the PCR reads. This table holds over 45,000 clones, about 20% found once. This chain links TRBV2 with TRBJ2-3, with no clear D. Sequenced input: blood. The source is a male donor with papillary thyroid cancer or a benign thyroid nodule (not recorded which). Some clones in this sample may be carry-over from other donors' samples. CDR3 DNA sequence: TGTGCCAGACTAACCCTTCCCCGCCTTGTACTTACAGATACGCAGTATTTT. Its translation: CARLTLPRLVLTDTQYF.